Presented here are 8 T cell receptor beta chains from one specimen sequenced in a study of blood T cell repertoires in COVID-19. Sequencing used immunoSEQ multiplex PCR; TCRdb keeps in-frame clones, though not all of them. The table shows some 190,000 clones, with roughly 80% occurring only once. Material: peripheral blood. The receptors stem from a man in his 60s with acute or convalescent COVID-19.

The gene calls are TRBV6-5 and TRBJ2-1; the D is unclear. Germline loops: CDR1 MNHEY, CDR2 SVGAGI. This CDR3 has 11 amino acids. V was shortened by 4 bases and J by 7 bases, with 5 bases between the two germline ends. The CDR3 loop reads CASSLVNEQFF. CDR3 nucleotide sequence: TGTGCCAGCAGTTTAGTAAATGAGCAGTTCTTC.

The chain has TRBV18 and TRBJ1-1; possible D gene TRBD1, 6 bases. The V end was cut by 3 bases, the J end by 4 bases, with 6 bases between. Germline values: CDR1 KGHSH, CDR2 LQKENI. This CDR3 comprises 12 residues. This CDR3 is CASSPDSTEAFF. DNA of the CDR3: TGTGCCAGCTCACCGGACAGCACTGAAGCTTTCTTT. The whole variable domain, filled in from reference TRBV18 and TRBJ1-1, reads NAGVMQNPRHLVRRRGQEARLRCSPMKGHSHVYWYRQLPEEGLKFMVYLQKENIIDESGMPKERFSAEFPKEGPSILRIQQVVRGDSAAYFCASSPDSTEAFFGQGTRLTVV.

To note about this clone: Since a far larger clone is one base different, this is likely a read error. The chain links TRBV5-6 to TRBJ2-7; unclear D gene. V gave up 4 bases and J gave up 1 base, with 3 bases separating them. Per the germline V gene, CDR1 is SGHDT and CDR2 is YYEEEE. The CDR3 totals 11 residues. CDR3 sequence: CASSRSYEQYF. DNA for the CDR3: TGTGCCAGCAGCCGTTCCTACGAGCAGTACTTC. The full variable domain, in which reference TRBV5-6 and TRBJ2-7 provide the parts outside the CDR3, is DAGVTQSPTHLIKTRGQQVTLRCSPKSGHDTVSWYQQALGQGPQFIFQYYEEEERQRGNFPDRFSGHQFPNYSSELNVNALLLGDSALYLCASSRSYEQYFGPGTRLTVT.

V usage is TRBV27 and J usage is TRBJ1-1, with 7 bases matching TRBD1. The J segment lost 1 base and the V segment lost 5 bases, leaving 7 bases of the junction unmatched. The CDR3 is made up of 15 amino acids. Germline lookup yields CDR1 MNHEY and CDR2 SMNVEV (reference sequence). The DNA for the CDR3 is TGTGCCAGCAGTCGACAGGGAGCGTCGAACACTGAAGCTTTCTTT. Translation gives CASSRQGASNTEAFF.

The CDR3 DNA follows: TGCGCCAGCAGCTTGGGTGGGGGCCGTCGGGCATACAATGAGCAGTTCTTC. Protein sequence: CASSLGGGRRAYNEQFF. The chain uses TRBV5-1 and TRBJ2-1; a weak D match, TRBD1 (6 bases). This CDR3 region has 17 residues. With 0 bases removed from V and 4 bases from J, the gap between germline ends came to 17 bases. Germline assignment: CDR1 SGHRS and CDR2 YFSETQ. Filled out from reference TRBV5-1 and TRBJ2-1, the complete variable domain reads KAGVTQTPRYLIKTRGQQVTLSCSPISGHRSVSWYQQTPGQGLQFLFEYFSETQRNKGNFPGRFSGRQFSNSRSEMNVSTLELGDSALYLCASSLGGGRRAYNEQFFGPGTRLTVL.

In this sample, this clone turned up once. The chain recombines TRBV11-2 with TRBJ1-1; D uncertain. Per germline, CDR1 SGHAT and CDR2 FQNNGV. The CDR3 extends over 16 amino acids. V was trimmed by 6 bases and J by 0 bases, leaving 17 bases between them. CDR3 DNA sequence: TGTGCCAGCAGTAATACGGGGAGGAAGATGAACACTGAAGCTTTCTTT. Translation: CASSNTGRKMNTEAFF.

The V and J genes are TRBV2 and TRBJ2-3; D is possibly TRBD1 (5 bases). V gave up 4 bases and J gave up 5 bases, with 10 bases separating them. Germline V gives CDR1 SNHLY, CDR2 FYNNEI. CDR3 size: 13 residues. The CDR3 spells CASSGGQRDTQYF. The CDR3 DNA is TGTGCCAGCAGTGGGGGCCAGAGAGATACGCAGTATTTT. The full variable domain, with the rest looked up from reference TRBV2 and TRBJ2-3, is EPEVTQTPSHQVTQMGQEVILRCVPISNHLYFYWYRQILGQKVEFLVSFYNNEISEKSEIFDDQFSVERPDGSNFTLKIRSTKLEDSAMYFCASSGGQRDTQYFGPGTRLTVL.

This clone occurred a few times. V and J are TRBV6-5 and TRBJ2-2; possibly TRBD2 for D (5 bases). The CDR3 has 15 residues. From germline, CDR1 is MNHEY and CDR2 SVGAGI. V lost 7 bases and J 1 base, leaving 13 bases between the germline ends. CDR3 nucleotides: TGTGCCAGCAACCGAGCGGTCATGAACACCGGGGAGCTGTTTTTT. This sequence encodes CASNRAVMNTGELFF.